This is a list of T cell receptor beta chains from one sample in a study of sequential checkpoint blockade in melanoma. TCRdb keeps only in-frame clones here, not all; method: immunoSEQ multiplex PCR. The sample lists around 13,000 clones; around two thirds were seen once. The sample in question was CD8+ T cells sorted from blood (inferred from file names), obtained from a patient given nivolumab and ipilimumab in sequence. The source of these receptors is a human donor with melanoma. The conserved cysteine and the conserved F or W are not part of the CDR3 here. The order of the fields is D gene, V gene, clone size, CDR3 protein. D genes are given only for firm matches. Where a row states a size, it is once, few, many or the class of an expanded clone; other rows omit it.

>-|TRBV29-1|-
SVGGPYEQY
>TRBD2|TRBV6-1|-
ASFLLAGAEQY
>-|TRBV27|-
ASSRREPANTGELF
>TRBD2|TRBV2|-
ASKSGRKNTGELF
>TRBD1|TRBV5-4|-
ASSPDRRDEQF
>-|TRBV7-9|few
ASSPRVAPLEAF
>-|TRBV7-8|-
ASSLRGNTEAF
>-|TRBV7-6|-
ASSPPKIGGAWADTQY
>-|TRBV6-6|few
ASSYDFRPTNYGYT
>-|TRBV2|-
ATLAEGTQNTGELF
>TRBD1|TRBV5-4|-
ASSSGTGVGNTIY
>TRBD1|TRBV27|-
ASGGDRGLGGYT
>TRBD1|TRBV28|-
ASRATGGKETQY
>-|TRBV4-1|-
ASSQEAGSPYEQY
>TRBD2|TRBV5-5|few
ASSLGLAEVLGYNEQF
>TRBD1|TRBV6-1|-
ASSPGTGGSEQY
>TRBD1|TRBV19|few
ASSMGDRVREPQH
>TRBD1|TRBV4-1|-
ASSRTGFDEQF
>TRBD1|TRBV4-1|once
ASSQDPTGASYEQY
>TRBD2|TRBV4-2|few
ASSQDAPGGQFGELF
>-|TRBV6-6|once
ASSYQDYNEQF
>TRBD2|TRBV19|once
ASSIAGGDYNEQF
>TRBD1|TRBV27|-
ASSISTGGLNTEAF
>TRBD2|TRBV7-6|-
ASSLLAGVGGEQF
>-|TRBV9|-
ASSVGGGAGSPLH
>-|TRBV6-5|-
ASSTQGATEAF
>TRBD2|TRBV7-8|-
ASSLNPAGGYDEQY
>TRBD1|TRBV7-9|-
ASRLQGEQETQY
>TRBD2|TRBV30|-
AWSFRGLVNEQY
>-|TRBV5-6|-
ASSLFLYNEQF
>TRBD1|TRBV5-4|-
ASSGNRGANEKLF
>TRBD2|TRBV6-5|-
ASSRPPGGYNEQF
>-|TRBV6-6|few
ASSYSRLEFSHEQY
>TRBD1|TRBV10-3|-
AISGTGKETQY
>-|TRBV9|-
ASSVGQRLNTEAF
>-|TRBV6-1|-
ASSEYGNEQY
>-|TRBV30|-
AWSVGGQDTGELF
>-|TRBV7-9|-
ASSYGGLRELF
>-|TRBV27|few
ASRRVPTIYEQY
>-|TRBV15|-
ATSRGGEYEQY
>-|TRBV2|-
ATSRPEQY
>TRBD1|TRBV23-1|few
ASSQGTGGKETQY
>TRBD1|TRBV7-8|-
ASSFGQGSNQPQH
>TRBD2|TRBV6-1|-
ASSDSGLSFYNEQF
>TRBD1|TRBV27|once
ASRQGGPKNIQY
>-|TRBV27|few
ASSLGGITEAF
>-|TRBV5-6|few
ASSTYRQEFNQPQH
>TRBD2|TRBV30|once
AWSNQAGEYEQY
>TRBD2|TRBV28|-
ASTLAGAGNEQF
>TRBD2|TRBV10-1|-
ASSPETSGGEETQY
>TRBD2|TRBV13|-
ASSFPSGGQETQY
>-|TRBV7-3|-
ASRTFYGYT
>TRBD1|TRBV7-8|-
ASSLARGRRPQH
>-|TRBV29-1|-
SVESSYNEQF
>-|TRBV7-3|-
ATSGGLDSYEQY
>-|TRBV9|few
ASSVDYGSNPETQY
>-|TRBV7-6|-
ASSLVNGENTDTQY
>-|TRBV19|few
ASSTSAGGKSEQY
>-|TRBV6-1|few
ASSEAGGPGELF